The 10 T cell receptor beta chains listed next were all sequenced from one sample in a study of T cell changes during pregnancy in multiple sclerosis. The assay was immunoSEQ multiplex PCR, and TCRdb's table has in-frame clones only and misses some. Of approximately 40,000 clones in the sample, 88% were seen once. The sequences come from CD4+ T cells from peripheral blood mononuclear cells, collected in the first trimester of pregnancy. These receptors were obtained from a female donor with multiple sclerosis, enrolled in a pregnancy study.

V and J are TRBV2 and TRBJ1-5; possible D gene TRBD1, 5 bases. The V and J ends lost 2 bases and 3 bases respectively, with 20 bases between them. Germline V lookup: CDR1 SNHLY, CDR2 FYNNEI. This CDR3 spans 18 amino acids. For the CDR3, the DNA is TGTGCCAGCAGTGAAAACGGGGGAGGATTGGGCAACAATCAGCCCCAGCATTTT. It encodes CASSENGGGLGNNQPQHF.

This chain links TRBV10-2 with TRBJ2-1, with D possibly matching TRBD2 (5 bases). V was pared by 3 bases and J by 0 bases, with 15 bases between. The CDR3 consists of 17 residues. Germline V gene sequence: CDR1 WSHSY, CDR2 SAAADI. The chain's CDR3 is CASSDGVRGDSYNEQFF. Written as DNA, the CDR3 is TGCGCCAGCAGTGACGGGGTTCGGGGTGACTCCTACAATGAGCAGTTCTTC.

The chain is built from TRBV29-1 and TRBJ1-3; possibly TRBD1 for D (6 bases). CDR1 is SQVTM, CDR2 ANQGSEA, per germline. The CDR3 runs 13 residues. V was pared by 7 bases and J by 0 bases, with 10 bases between. The chain's CDR3 is CSGGGPSGNTIYF. The CDR3 bases are TGCAGCGGGGGGGGGCCCTCTGGAAACACCATATATTTT.

The genes are TRBV5-4 and TRBJ1-2; 10 nucleotides line up with TRBD1. In germline, CDR1 is SGHNT, CDR2 YYREEE (reference sequence). This CDR3 spans 13 amino acids. With V trimmed by 4 bases and J by 14 bases, 11 bases remained unmatched. As DNA, the CDR3 is TGTGCCAGCAGCCCACGACAGGGGGCCCTGGATACCTTC. Translating gives CASSPRQGALDTF.

The chain couples TRBV19 to TRBJ1-1, with D unclear. V shed 4 bases and J shed 12 bases, with 24 bases lying between them. The V gene's germline CDR1 is LNHDA and CDR2 SQIVND (reference sequence). The CDR3 contains 15 residues. The CDR3 reads CASSSQATALGTSFF. DNA for the CDR3: TGTGCCAGTAGTAGTCAGGCCACCGCCCTTGGAACCTCTTTCTTT.

V is TRBV11-2 and J is TRBJ1-1; 8 bases map to TRBD1. Unmatched junction bases numbered 5, after V lost 6 bases and J lost 2 bases. This CDR3 has 14 amino acids. Germline CDR1 reads SGHAT; CDR2 reads FQNNGV. CDR3 loop: CASSRQGRNTEAFF. The CDR3 DNA follows: TGTGCCAGCAGTCGACAGGGGCGCAACACTGAAGCTTTCTTT.

This clone was picked up one time. The J gene is TRBJ1-4, the V gene TRBV9; 7 bases are shared with TRBD1. Trimming at V came to 2 bases and at J to 5 bases, leaving 3 bases not matched to a gene. Looked up from germline, CDR1 is SGDLS and CDR2 is YYNGEE. The length of the CDR3 is 14 residues. The CDR3 DNA reads as TGTGCCAGCAGCGTGGGACAGTCGAATGAAAAACTGTTTTTT. It codes for CASSVGQSNEKLFF.

The chain couples TRBV13 to TRBJ2-3; 11 bases align to TRBD2. Per the germline V gene, CDR1 is PRHDT and CDR2 is FYEKMQ (reference sequence). V lost 2 bases, J lost 4 bases, and 2 bases stayed unmatched. This CDR3 is built from 15 residues. This CDR3 is CASSLRTSGPDTQYF. The CDR3 nucleotides are TGTGCCAGCAGCTTAAGGACTAGCGGGCCAGATACGCAGTATTTT.

V usage is TRBV7-9 and J usage is TRBJ1-1, with TRBD1 as a possible D gene (5 bases). Per the germline V gene, CDR1 is SEHNR and CDR2 is FQNEAQ (reference sequence). The V and J ends lost 4 bases and 7 bases respectively, with 10 bases between them. This CDR3 region has 12 residues. CDR3 region: CASSWGDGEAFF. The CDR3 DNA reads as TGTGCCAGCAGCTGGGGGGACGGTGAAGCTTTCTTT. Together with reference TRBV7-9 and TRBJ1-1, the CDR3 gives the full variable domain: DTGVSQNPRHKITKRGQNVTFRCDPISEHNRLYWYRQTLGQGPEFLTYFQNEAQLEKSRLLSDRFSAERPKGSFSTLEIQRTEQGDSAMYLCASSWGDGEAFFGQGTRLTVV.

This clone appeared once. The chain joins TRBV5-6 to TRBJ1-2; TRBD1 is a possible D gene (5 bases). This CDR3 is built from 16 residues. V was cut by 5 bases and J by 4 bases, with 21 bases left in between. Germline V lookup: CDR1 SGHDT, CDR2 YYEEEE. The CDR3 coding sequence is TGTGCCAGCAGATACTGGGTAGCGGGACGGCCCTATGGCTACACCTTC. Translation: CASRYWVAGRPYGYTF.